Listed here are 5 T cell receptor beta chains from one sample, sequenced in a study of blood T cell repertoires in COVID-19. The data were produced by immunoSEQ multiplex PCR, yet TCRdb's version contains in-frame clones alone and is incomplete. The sample shows 400,000 to 500,000 clones, 88% of them seen only once. Material for sequencing was PBMCs or T cells enriched from blood (not recorded which). The receptor source for this set is a woman aged 40 to 50 who had recovered from COVID-19.

The chain links TRBV4-3 to TRBJ2-3; 8 bases map to TRBD2. This CDR3 comprises 19 residues. CDR1 and CDR2 from the germline V gene are LGHNA and YSLEER. J was trimmed by 1 base and V by 1 base; bases with no gene match: 13. CDR3 DNA: TGCGCCAGCAGCCAAGCTTTGACTAGCGTTTCAGGGGGCACAGATACGCAGTATTTT. Its translation: CASSQALTSVSGGTDTQYF.

The chain is built from TRBV7-8 and TRBJ2-1; D ambiguous. Trimming cost V 1 base and J 2 bases, with 15 bases left between them. The length of the CDR3 is 17 residues. Germline lookup yields CDR1 SGHVS and CDR2 FQNEAQ. CDR3 in amino acids: CASSLVPSYDTYNEQFF. The CDR3 bases are TGTGCCAGCAGCTTAGTCCCTTCTTATGACACCTACAATGAGCAGTTCTTC.

The J gene is TRBJ2-7, the V gene TRBV3-1 (or the pseudogene TRBV3-2); tentatively, D is TRBD1 (6 bases). The CDR3 spans 15 residues. V dropped 2 bases and J dropped 6 bases, with 17 bases sitting between them. Germline CDR1 and CDR2: LGHDT and YNNKEL (reference sequence). CDR3 DNA: TGTGCCAGCAGCCAATCCGGGACAACCAGGGTCGAGCAGTACTTC. Amino acid sequence: CASSQSGTTRVEQYF.

The chain combines TRBV5-1 with TRBJ2-1; 8 bases are a match to TRBD1. The length of the CDR3 is 14 residues. The ends lost 8 bases at V and 4 bases at J; junction bases unmatched: 8. From germline, CDR1 is SGHRS and CDR2 YFSETQ. CDR3 nucleotides: TGCGCCAGTACCGGGACAGGAGATTACAATGAGCAGTTCTTC. Translated, it gives CASTGTGDYNEQFF. The full variable domain, in which reference TRBV5-1 and TRBJ2-1 provide the parts outside the CDR3, is KAGVTQTPRYLIKTRGQQVTLSCSPISGHRSVSWYQQTPGQGLQFLFEYFSETQRNKGNFPGRFSGRQFSNSRSEMNVSTLELGDSALYLCASTGTGDYNEQFFGPGTRLTVL.

The rearrangement joins TRBV19 to TRBJ2-7, with D perhaps TRBD1 (5 bases). Trimming removed 3 bases at V and 0 bases at J, with 12 bases between. Germline V lookup: CDR1 LNHDA, CDR2 SQIVND (reference sequence). This CDR3 contains 15 residues. CDR3 in DNA: TGTGCCAGTAGTATTACAGGAAGGGGCTCCTACGAGCAGTACTTC. Translating it yields CASSITGRGSYEQYF.